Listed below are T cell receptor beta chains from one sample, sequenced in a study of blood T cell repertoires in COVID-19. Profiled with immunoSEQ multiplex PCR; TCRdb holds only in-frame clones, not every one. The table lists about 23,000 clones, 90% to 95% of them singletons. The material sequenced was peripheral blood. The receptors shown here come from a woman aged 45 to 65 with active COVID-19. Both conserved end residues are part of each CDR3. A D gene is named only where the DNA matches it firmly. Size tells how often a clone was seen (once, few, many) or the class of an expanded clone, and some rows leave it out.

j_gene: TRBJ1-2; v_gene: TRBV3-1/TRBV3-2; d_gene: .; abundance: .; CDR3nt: TGTGCCAGCAGCCCCCATGATTTCGGGATGGAGTATGGCTACACCTTC; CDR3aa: CASSPHDFGMEYGYTF
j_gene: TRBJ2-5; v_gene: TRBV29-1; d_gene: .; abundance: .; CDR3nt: TGCAGCGTTGGTCCCGCGATACAAGAGACCCAGTACTTC; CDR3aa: CSVGPAIQETQYF
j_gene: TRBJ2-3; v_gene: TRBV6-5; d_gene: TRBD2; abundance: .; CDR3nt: TGTGCCAGCAGCCCCCGGACTAGCGGCACAGATACGCAGTATTTT; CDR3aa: CASSPRTSGTDTQYF
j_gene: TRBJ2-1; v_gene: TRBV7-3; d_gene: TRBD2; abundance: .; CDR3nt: TGTGCCAGCAGCTTTAGCGGGAGCTCCTACAATGAGCAGTTCTTC; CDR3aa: CASSFSGSSYNEQFF
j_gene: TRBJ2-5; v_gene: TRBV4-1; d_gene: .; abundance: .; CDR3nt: TGCGCCAGCAGCCAATCTAAAGAGGAGACCCAGTACTTC; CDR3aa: CASSQSKEETQYF
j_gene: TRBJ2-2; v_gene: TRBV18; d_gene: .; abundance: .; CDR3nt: TGTGCCAGCTCACCACGGGACACGGGGTCCGGGGAGCTGTTTTTT; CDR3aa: CASSPRDTGSGELFF
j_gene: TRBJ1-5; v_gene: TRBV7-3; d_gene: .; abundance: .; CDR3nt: TGTGCCAGCGTCGAGGGCTTCAACGATCAGCCCCAGCATTTT; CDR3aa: CASVEGFNDQPQHF
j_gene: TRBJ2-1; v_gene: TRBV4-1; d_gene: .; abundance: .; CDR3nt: TGCGCCAGCAGCTTACCAGGGGAGCAGTTCTTC; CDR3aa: CASSLPGEQFF
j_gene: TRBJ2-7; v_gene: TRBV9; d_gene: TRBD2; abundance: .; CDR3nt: TGTGCCAGCAGCCCCCAAACTAGCGGCGAGCAGTACTTC; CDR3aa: CASSPQTSGEQYF
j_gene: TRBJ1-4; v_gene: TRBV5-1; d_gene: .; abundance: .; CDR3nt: TGCGCCAGCAGCTTGGGAGGGACAACAACTAATGAAAAACTGTTTTTT; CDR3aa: CASSLGGTTTNEKLFF
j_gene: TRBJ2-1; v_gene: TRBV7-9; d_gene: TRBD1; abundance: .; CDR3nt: TGTGCCAGCAGTCTAAGACAGGGCAATGAGCAGTTCTTC; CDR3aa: CASSLRQGNEQFF
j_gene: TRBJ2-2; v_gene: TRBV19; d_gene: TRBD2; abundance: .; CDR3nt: TGTGCCAGTCGAGCGGGGGGCTACACCGGGGAGCTGTTTTTT; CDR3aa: CASRAGGYTGELFF
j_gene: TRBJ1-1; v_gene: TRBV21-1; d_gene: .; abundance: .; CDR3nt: TGTGCCAGCAGCAAAGAGCGGGGTGGAGGCACTGAAGCTTTCTTT; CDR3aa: CASSKERGGGTEAFF
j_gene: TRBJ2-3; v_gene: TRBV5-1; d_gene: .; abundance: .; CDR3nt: TGCGCCAGCAGCTTCCAGTCAGGGACTAGCACAGATACGCAGTATTTT; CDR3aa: CASSFQSGTSTDTQYF
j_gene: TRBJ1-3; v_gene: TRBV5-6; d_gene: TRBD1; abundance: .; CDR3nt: TGTGCCAGCAGCTCAAAAACGGACAGGGGAGGAAACACCATATATTTT; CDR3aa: CASSSKTDRGGNTIYF
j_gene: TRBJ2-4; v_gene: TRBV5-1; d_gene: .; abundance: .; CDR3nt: TGCGCCAGCAGCCCGGGACAAGCATACGCCAAAAACATTCAGTACTTC; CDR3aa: CASSPGQAYAKNIQYF
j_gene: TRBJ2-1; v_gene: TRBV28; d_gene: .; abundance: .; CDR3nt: TGTGCCAGCAGTTCCCCCCAGGGGCCTACTAGCTCCTACAATGAGCAGTTCTTC; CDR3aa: CASSSPQGPTSSYNEQFF
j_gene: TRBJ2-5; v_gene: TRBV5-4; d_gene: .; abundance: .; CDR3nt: TGTGCCAGCAGCAAACTTTCATCCGCCCGACAAGAGACCCAGTACTTC; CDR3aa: CASSKLSSARQETQYF
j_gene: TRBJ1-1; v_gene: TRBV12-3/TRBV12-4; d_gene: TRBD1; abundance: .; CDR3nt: TGTGCCAGCAGCCTGCCGGGACAGTCTGAAGCTTTCTTT; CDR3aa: CASSLPGQSEAFF
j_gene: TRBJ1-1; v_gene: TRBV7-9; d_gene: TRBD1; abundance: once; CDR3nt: TGTGCCAGCAGCTCAGGACAGGGCCGTGAAGCTTTCTTT; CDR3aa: CASSSGQGREAFF
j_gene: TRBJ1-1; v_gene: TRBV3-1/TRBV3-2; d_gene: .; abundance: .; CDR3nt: TGTGCCAGCAGCCAAGATGGGAGGAACACTGAAGCTTTCTTT; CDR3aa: CASSQDGRNTEAFF
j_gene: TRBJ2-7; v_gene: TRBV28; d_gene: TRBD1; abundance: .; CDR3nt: TGTGCCAGCAGTTTATGGGGGACAGCCAACTCCTACGAGCAGTACTTC; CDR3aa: CASSLWGTANSYEQYF
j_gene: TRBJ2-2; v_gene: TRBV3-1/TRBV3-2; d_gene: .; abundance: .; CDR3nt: TGTGCCAGCAGCCAGGGCCAGGCGAACACCGGGGAGCTGTTTTTT; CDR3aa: CASSQGQANTGELFF
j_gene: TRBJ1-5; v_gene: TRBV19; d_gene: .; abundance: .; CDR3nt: TGTGCCAGTAGTATAGGAGACAGTGGAAATCAGCCCCAGCATTTT; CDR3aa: CASSIGDSGNQPQHF
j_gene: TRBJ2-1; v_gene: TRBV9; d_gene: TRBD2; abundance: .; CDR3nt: TGTGCCAGCAGCCCCGGGACTAGCGGGGCCTATGAGCAGTTCTTC; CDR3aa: CASSPGTSGAYEQFF
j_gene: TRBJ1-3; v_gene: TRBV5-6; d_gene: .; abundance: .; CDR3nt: TGTGCCAGCAGTTGGCAGGAGGCAAGCTCTGGAAACACCATATATTTT; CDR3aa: CASSWQEASSGNTIYF
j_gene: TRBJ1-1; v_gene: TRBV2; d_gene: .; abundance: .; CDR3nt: TGTGCCAGCAGTGATAGCACTGAAGCTTTCTTT; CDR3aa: CASSDSTEAFF
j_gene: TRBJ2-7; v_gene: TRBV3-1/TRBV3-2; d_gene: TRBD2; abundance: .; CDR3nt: TGTGCCAGCAGCCAAGACAGCGGGAGGGTCGTCGAGCAGTACTTC; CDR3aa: CASSQDSGRVVEQYF
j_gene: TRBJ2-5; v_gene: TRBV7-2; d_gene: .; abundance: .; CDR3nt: TGTGCCAGCAGCTTTGGGCAGACAGAGACCCAGTACTTC; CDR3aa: CASSFGQTETQYF
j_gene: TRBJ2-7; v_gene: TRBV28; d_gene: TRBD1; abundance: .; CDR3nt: TGTGCCAGCAGTTCATCCGGGACAGGGGACGAGCAGTACTTC; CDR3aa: CASSSSGTGDEQYF
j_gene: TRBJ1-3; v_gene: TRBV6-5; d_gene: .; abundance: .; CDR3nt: TGTGCCAGCAGACTTCATGGCTCTGGAAACACCATATATTTT; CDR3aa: CASRLHGSGNTIYF
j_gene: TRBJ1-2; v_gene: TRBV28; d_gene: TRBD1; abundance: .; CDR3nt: TGTGCCAGCAGTCCCGACCTGGGACAGGATAACTATGGCTACACCTTC; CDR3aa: CASSPDLGQDNYGYTF
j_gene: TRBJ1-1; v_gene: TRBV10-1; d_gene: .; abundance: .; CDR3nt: TGCGCCAGCGGGGGCCCAGGGTCCGAAGCTTTCTTT; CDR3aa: CASGGPGSEAFF
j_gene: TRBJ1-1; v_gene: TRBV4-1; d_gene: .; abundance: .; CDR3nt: TGCGCCAGCAGCCAAGATGGAGAGGTGAGGGCCAACACTGAAGCTTTCTTT; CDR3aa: CASSQDGEVRANTEAFF
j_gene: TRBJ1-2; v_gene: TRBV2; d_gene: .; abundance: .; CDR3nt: TGTGCCAGCAGTATTACGACAGGTACTAACTATGGCTACACCTTC; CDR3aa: CASSITTGTNYGYTF
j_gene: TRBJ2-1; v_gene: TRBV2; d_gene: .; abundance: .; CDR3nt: TGTGCCAGCAGTGAAGCCTGGACGGTCCAGGGAAATGAGCAGTTCTTC; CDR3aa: CASSEAWTVQGNEQFF
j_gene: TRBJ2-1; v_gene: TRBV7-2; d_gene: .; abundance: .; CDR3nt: TGTGCCAGCAGCGCCTGGCTCAGCGGTCTAACCAATGAGCAGTTCTTC; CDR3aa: CASSAWLSGLTNEQFF